The 6 T cell receptor beta chains given below trace back to one sample, sequenced in a study of blood T cell repertoires in COVID-19. Here immunoSEQ multiplex PCR was the method, and the copy in TCRdb shows in-frame clones only, minus some. This sample carries 85,000 to 100,000 clones, about nine tenths of them seen once, and the ten largest clones take 1.5% to 2%. Sequencing was done on a sample of peripheral blood. The receptors shown here come from a man between 60 and 75 years old with acute or convalescent COVID-19.

This clone was seen a single time. At one end, the junction sequence differs from germline, possibly due to a read error. The chain carries TRBV6-5 and TRBJ1-2, with 9 bases identical to TRBD1. Looked up from germline, CDR1 is MNHEY and CDR2 is SVGAGI. The CDR3 length is 11 residues. The CDR3 DNA follows: TGCTCGACAGGGGGTAACTATGGCTACACCTTC. This codes for CSTGGNYGYTF.

This chain uses TRBV6-5 with TRBJ2-3, with 7 bases matching TRBD2. V was pared by 2 bases and J by 5 bases, with 4 bases of the junction left unmatched. Per germline, CDR1 MNHEY and CDR2 SVGAGI. This CDR3 is built from 14 residues. CDR3 DNA sequence: TGTGCCAGCAGTTACGGGGGGGGGAGAGATACGCAGTATTTT. This gives the protein CASSYGGGRDTQYF.

This chain joins TRBV30 and TRBJ1-6; TRBD1 matches 7 bases. V gave up 7 bases and J gave up 7 bases; unmatched junction bases: 13. The CDR3 contains 15 residues. CDR1 GTSNPN and CDR2 SVGIG come from the germline V gene (reference sequence). CDR3 in amino acids: CAFARRDRSNSPLHF. The DNA of the CDR3 is TGTGCCTTCGCCCGCCGGGACAGAAGCAATTCACCCCTCCACTTT.

The J gene is TRBJ1-1, the V gene TRBV6-5, with TRBD1 matching 7 bases. V dropped 6 bases and J dropped 9; count of bases not matched to a gene: 7. The CDR3 length is 12 residues. Looked up from germline, CDR1 is MNHEY and CDR2 is SVGAGI. CDR3 residues: CASSRDRVKAFF. The CDR3 nucleotides read TGTGCCAGCAGCCGCGACAGGGTCAAAGCTTTCTTT.

The chain uses TRBV7-2 and TRBJ2-2; D remains unclear. The CDR3 sequence is 17 residues long. Looked up from germline, CDR1 is SGHTA and CDR2 is FQGNSA. Deletions cut 7 bases from V and 0 bases from J, with 18 bases between. The CDR3 DNA follows: TGTGCCAGCACTCTCCCTGGGCTGAATCCGAACACCGGGGAGCTGTTTTTT. Its translation is CASTLPGLNPNTGELFF.

The chain recombines TRBV30 with TRBJ1-2; no reliable D call. Germline CDR1 and CDR2: GTSNPN and SVGIG (reference sequence). V dropped 5 bases and J dropped 6 bases, with 10 bases sitting between them. The CDR3 loop spans 11 amino acids. The CDR3 DNA reads as TGTGCCTGGCCCAGGCCGGATGGCTACACCTTC. It translates to CAWPRPDGYTF.